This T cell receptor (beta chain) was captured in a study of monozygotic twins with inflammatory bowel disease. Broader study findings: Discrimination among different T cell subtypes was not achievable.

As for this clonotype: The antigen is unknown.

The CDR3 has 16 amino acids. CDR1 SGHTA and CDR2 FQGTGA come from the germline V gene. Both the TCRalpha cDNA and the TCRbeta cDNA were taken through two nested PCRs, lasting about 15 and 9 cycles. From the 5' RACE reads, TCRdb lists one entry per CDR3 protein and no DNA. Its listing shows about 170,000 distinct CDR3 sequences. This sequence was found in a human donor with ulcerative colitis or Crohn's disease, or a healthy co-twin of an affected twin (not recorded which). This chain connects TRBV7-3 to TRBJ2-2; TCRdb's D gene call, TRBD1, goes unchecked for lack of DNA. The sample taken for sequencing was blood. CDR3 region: CASSLAGPGNTGELFF.